The sequence of this T cell receptor (beta chain) was determined in a study of regulatory T cells in long-lasting Graves disease. Through Arm-PCR of CDR3 regions and iRepertoire HTBI primers, TCR beta libraries were built. MiXCR, applied by TCRdb to the multiplex PCR reads, yields one record per CDR3 protein. The repertoire includes hundreds of thousands of distinct CDR3 sequences, 15% to 20% of them detected once, and approximately 12% sits in the top ten. The CDR3 runs 13 residues. V dropped 2 bases and J dropped 4 bases, with 10 bases sitting between them. Germline loops: CDR1 SGHRS, CDR2 YFSETQ. This clonotype was counted at least ten times. Its matching antigen is unknown. Broader study findings: Favoring TRBV28, TRBJ1-2 and TRBJ2-5 was a feature seen in persistent disease.

Time point described: newly diagnosed GD, antithyroid drugs for less than 3 months. Researchers made the TCR library from RNA that was extracted from PBMCs. These data also featured in a second study, about T cells in Graves' hyperthyroidism and ophthalmopathy. That study reports: The study used the HTBI primer set for a first-round RT-PCR of the TCR CDR3. Before onset, ophthalmopathy was predicted by the model a median around 6.2 months earlier.

The material sequenced was peripheral blood mononuclear cells (PBMCs), taken at new diagnosis, from a patient treated with antithyroid drugs. The receptor was isolated from a woman younger than 45 with Graves disease. This chain joins TRBV5-1 and TRBJ2-7; possible D gene TRBD2, 5 bases. CDR3 loop: CASSLGWEYEQYF. In nucleotides, the CDR3 is TGCGCCAGCAGCTTAGGATGGGAGTACGAGCAGTACTTC.